Listed below are T cell receptor beta chains from one sample, sequenced in a study of T cell responses to AZD1222 COVID-19 vaccine. Assay used: immunoSEQ multiplex PCR; TCRdb lists only in-frame clones, some missing. The sample includes 100,000 to 120,000 clones, roughly 90% of them seen just once. This specimen was peripheral blood, taken 28 days after the second AZD1222 dose. Receptors were obtained from an adult who received the AZD1222 COVID-19 vaccine. CDR3s include the opening cysteine and the closing phenylalanine or tryptophan.

TRBJ1-4 | TRBV2 | CASSGQVNEKLFF
TRBJ1-2 | TRBV7-2 | CASSLDREGYTF
TRBJ1-1 | TRBV7-9 | CASSLGLSNTEAFF
TRBJ2-1 | TRBV7-2 | CASSPRQGPYEQFF
TRBJ1-2 | TRBV5-1 | CASSREGGSGYGYTF
TRBJ2-2 | TRBV27 | CASSFQNTNTGELFF
TRBJ2-2 | TRBV7-9 | CASKSLAGTGELFF
TRBJ2-1 | TRBV19 | CASSVERGFPYNEQFF
TRBJ1-5 | TRBV6-5 | CASSPSYTDGQPQHF
TRBJ1-2 | TRBV27 | CASSFRQGDGYTF
TRBJ1-1 | TRBV30 | CAWGRVTMTEAFF
TRBJ1-6 | TRBV12-3/TRBV12-4 | CASSWGSDSPLHF
TRBJ1-2 | TRBV19 | CASSIDLVGENGYTF
TRBJ2-5 | TRBV19 | CASSINFQETQYF
TRBJ1-4 | TRBV10-3 | CAISDENRADEKLFF
TRBJ1-1 | TRBV6-6 | CASSYEPLGSNTEAFF
TRBJ2-3 | TRBV11-3 | CASSPRVTDTQYF
TRBJ2-4 | TRBV5-8 | CASSPGTLLAKNIQYF